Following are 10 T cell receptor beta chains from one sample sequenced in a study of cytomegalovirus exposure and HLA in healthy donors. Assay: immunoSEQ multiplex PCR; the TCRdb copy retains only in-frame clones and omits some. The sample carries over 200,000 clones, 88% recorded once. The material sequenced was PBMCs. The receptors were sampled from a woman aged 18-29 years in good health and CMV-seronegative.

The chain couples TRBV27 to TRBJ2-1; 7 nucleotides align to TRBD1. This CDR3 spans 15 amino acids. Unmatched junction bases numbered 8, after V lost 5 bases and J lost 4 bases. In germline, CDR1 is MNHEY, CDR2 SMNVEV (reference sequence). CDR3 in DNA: TGTGCCAGCAGTACGGACAGGAGACCTTACAATGAGCAGTTCTTC. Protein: CASSTDRRPYNEQFF.

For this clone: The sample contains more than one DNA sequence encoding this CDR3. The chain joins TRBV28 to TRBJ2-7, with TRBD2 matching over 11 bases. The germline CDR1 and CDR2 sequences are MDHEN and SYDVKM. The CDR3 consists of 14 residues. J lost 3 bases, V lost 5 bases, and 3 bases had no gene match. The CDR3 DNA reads TGTGCCAGCAGTCCGGGGACTAGCGGCTACGAGCAGTACTTC. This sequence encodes CASSPGTSGYEQYF.

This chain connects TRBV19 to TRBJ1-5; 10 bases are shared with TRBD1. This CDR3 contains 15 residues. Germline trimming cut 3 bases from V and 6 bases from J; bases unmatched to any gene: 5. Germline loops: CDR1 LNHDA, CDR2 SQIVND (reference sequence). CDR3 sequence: CASSIDRGRFQPQHF. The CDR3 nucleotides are TGTGCCAGTAGTATTGACAGGGGGCGATTTCAGCCCCAGCATTTT. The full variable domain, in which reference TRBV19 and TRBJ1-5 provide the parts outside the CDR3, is DGGITQSPKYLFRKEGQNVTLSCEQNLNHDAMYWYRQDPGQGLRLIYYSQIVNDFQKGDIAEGYSVSREKKESFPLTVTSAQKNPTAFYLCASSIDRGRFQPQHFGDGTRLSIL.

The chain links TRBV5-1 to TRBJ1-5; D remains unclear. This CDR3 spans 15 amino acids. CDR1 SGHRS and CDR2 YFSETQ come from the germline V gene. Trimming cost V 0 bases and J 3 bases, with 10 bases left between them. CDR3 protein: CASSLGGLNNQPQHF. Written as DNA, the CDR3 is TGCGCCAGCAGCTTGGGTGGACTGAACAATCAGCCCCAGCATTTT.

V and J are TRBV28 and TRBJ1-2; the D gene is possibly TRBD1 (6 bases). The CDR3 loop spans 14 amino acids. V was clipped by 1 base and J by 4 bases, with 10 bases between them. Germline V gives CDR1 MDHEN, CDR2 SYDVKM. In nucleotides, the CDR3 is TGTGCCAGCAGTTTATTCACAGGGAGCTATGGCTACACCTTC. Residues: CASSLFTGSYGYTF.

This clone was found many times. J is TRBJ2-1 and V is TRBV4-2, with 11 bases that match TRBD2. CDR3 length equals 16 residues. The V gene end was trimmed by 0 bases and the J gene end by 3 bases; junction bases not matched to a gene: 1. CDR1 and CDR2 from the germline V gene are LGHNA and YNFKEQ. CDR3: CASSQETSGSYNEQFF. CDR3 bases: TGTGCCAGCAGCCAAGAAACTAGCGGGAGCTACAATGAGCAGTTCTTC.

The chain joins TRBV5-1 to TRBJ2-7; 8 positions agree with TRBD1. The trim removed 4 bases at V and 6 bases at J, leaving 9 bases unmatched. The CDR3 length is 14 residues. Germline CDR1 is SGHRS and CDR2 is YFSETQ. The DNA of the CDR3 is TGCGCCAGCAGCGTCGCGACAGGGGAATCCGAGCAGTACTTC. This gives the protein CASSVATGESEQYF.

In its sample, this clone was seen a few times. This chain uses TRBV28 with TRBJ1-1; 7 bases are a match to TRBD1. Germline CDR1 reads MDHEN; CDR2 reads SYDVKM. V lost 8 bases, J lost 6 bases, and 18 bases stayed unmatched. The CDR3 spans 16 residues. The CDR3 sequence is CASSPPGTVIHPEAFF. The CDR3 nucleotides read TGTGCCAGCTCCCCACCCGGGACAGTAATCCACCCTGAAGCTTTCTTT.

In DNA form, the CDR3 reads TGTGCCAGCAGCGTAGCCGGCGGGAGTCCTGATACGCAGTATTTT. It specifies CASSVAGGSPDTQYF. The chain has TRBV9 and TRBJ2-3; 7 bases line up with TRBD2. In germline, CDR1 is SGDLS, CDR2 YYNGEE. V was clipped by 0 bases and J by 6 bases; unmatched bases: 7. The CDR3 contains 15 residues.

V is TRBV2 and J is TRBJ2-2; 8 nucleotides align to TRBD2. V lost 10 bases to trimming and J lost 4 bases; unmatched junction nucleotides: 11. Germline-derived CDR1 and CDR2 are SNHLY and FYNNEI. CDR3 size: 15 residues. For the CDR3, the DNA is TGTGCCACCCAATCTCAGAGCGGGGGCACCGGGGAGCTGTTTTTT. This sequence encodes CATQSQSGGTGELFF.